These T cell receptor beta chains were read from a single sample in a study of shared clonotypes between healthy human individuals. Repertoires were generated with immunoSEQ multiplex PCR, while TCRdb's copy carries only in-frame clones and drops some. The data contain around 2,100,000 clones, approximately 94% of them singletons. The sequencing sample was made of naive CD8+ T cells sorted from blood. These receptors all come from a man younger than 35 in good health. The CDR3 runs from the conserved cysteine through the conserved F or W. The D gene is left open where the match is weak. Clone sizes are given selectively: once, few, many, or a class where the clone is expanded.

>NA|NA|TRBJ1-2|TRBV7-2
CASSSLLTGYYGYTF
TGTGCCAGCAGCTCCCTCTTAACCGGCTACTATGGCTACACCTTC
>NA|NA|TRBJ2-7|TRBV4-1
CASSQVDSSSYEQYF
TGCGCCAGCAGCCAAGTCGACTCGAGCTCCTACGAGCAGTACTTC
>NA|NA|TRBJ1-1|TRBV7-9
CASQIAAGIAFF
TGTGCCAGCCAGATAGCGGCAGGGATAGCTTTCTTT
>TRBD1|NA|TRBJ1-5|TRBV28
CASTQYWQGASSNQPQHF
TGTGCCAGCACCCAATATTGGCAGGGGGCATCCAGCAATCAGCCCCAGCATTTT
>NA|NA|TRBJ2-1|TRBV15
CATSVGQGPYNEQFF
TGTGCCACCAGCGTAGGGCAGGGCCCCTACAATGAGCAGTTCTTC
>NA|few|TRBJ2-1|TRBV28
CASSSDNEQFF
TGTGCCAGCAGTTCCGACAATGAGCAGTTCTTC
>NA|NA|TRBJ2-5|TRBV27
CASSPLQEARLETQYF
TGTGCCAGCAGTCCTTTGCAGGAGGCCCGTCTGGAGACCCAGTACTTC
>TRBD1|NA|TRBJ1-1|TRBV9
CASSVGQHTEAFF
TGTGCCAGCAGCGTGGGACAGCACACTGAAGCTTTCTTT
>TRBD1|NA|TRBJ1-1|TRBV6-6
CASSARTGVNTEAFF
TGTGCCAGCAGTGCTCGGACAGGGGTGAACACTGAAGCTTTCTTT
>TRBD2|NA|TRBJ2-7|TRBV4-1
CASSQRTSASYEQYF
TGCGCCAGCAGCCAACGGACTAGCGCGTCCTACGAGCAGTACTTC
>TRBD1|NA|TRBJ2-3|TRBV28
CASSSGTDTDTQYF
TGTGCCAGCAGTTCCGGGACAGACACAGATACGCAGTATTTT
>NA|NA|TRBJ1-5|TRBV10-3
CAISEAVGNQPQHF
TGTGCCATCAGTGAGGCGGTAGGCAATCAGCCCCAGCATTTT
>NA|NA|TRBJ2-7|TRBV6-6
CASSSGPGPPREQYF
TGTGCCAGCAGTTCCGGCCCCGGACCACCTCGGGAGCAGTACTTC
>TRBD2|NA|TRBJ2-7|TRBV10-2
CASSDGLAGGNSYEQYF
TGCGCCAGCAGTGATGGGCTAGCGGGAGGGAACTCCTACGAGCAGTACTTC
>TRBD2|NA|TRBJ2-1|TRBV28
CASSFRLAGLDEQFF
TGTGCCAGCAGTTTCCGGCTAGCGGGTCTGGATGAGCAGTTCTTC
>TRBD1|NA|TRBJ2-1|TRBV29-1
CSVEPASDRTEQFF
TGCAGCGTTGAACCTGCATCGGACAGGACCGAGCAGTTCTTC
>NA|NA|TRBJ2-7|TRBV7-6
CASSKDGGYEQYF
TGTGCCAGCAGCAAGGACGGGGGCTACGAGCAGTACTTC
>NA|NA|TRBJ1-1|TRBV9
CASSVAPGLNTEAFF
TGTGCCAGCAGCGTAGCACCAGGGTTGAACACTGAAGCTTTCTTT
>TRBD1|NA|TRBJ2-7|TRBV29-1
CSVVGQGSYEQYF
TGCAGCGTTGTTGGACAGGGGTCCTACGAGCAGTACTTC
>TRBD2|NA|TRBJ2-1|TRBV6-1
CASRSGDHSEQFF
TGTGCCAGCAGGAGCGGGGACCATTCGGAGCAGTTCTTC